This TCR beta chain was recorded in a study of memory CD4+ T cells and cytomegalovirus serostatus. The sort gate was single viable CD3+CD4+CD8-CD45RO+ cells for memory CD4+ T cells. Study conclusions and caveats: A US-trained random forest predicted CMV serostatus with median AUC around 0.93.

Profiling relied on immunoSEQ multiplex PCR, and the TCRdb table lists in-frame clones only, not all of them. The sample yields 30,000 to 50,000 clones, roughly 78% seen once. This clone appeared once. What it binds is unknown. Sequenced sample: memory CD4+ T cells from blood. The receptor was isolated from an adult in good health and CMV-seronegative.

The CDR3 is CASSFRGYGNTIYF. In nucleotides, the CDR3 is TGTGCCAGCAGCTTCCGGGGGTACGGAAACACCATATATTTT. The chain uses TRBV7-8 and TRBJ1-3, with a tentative D call TRBD1 (5 bases). The CDR3 spans 14 residues. The germline V gene has CDR1 SGHVS and CDR2 FQNEAQ. V lost 3 bases and J lost 4, with 10 bases in between. The full variable domain, rest sourced from reference TRBV7-8 and TRBJ1-3, is GAGVSQSPRYKVAKRGQDVALRCDPISGHVSLFWYQQALGQGPEFLTYFQNEAQLDKSGLPSDRFFAERPEGSVSTLKIQRTQQEDSAVYLCASSFRGYGNTIYFGEGSWLTVV.